These T cell receptor beta chains were read from a single sample in a study of blood T cell repertoires in COVID-19. Sequenced by immunoSEQ multiplex PCR; TCRdb stores in-frame clones only, minus some. The sample contains roughly 37,000 clones, around four fifths of which appear only once. Material: peripheral blood. The source of these receptors is a man aged 55 to 70 with acute or convalescent COVID-19. The CDR3 runs from the conserved cysteine through the conserved F or W. A D gene is named only where the DNA matches it firmly. Clone size appears in some rows only: once, few, many, or a class for an expanded clone.

V	size	D	J	DNA	CDR3
TRBV13	.	TRBD2	TRBJ2-1	TGTGCCAGCAGCCCGACTAGCGGGAGGATCTTGTACGACAATGAGCAGTTCTTC	CASSPTSGRILYDNEQFF
TRBV7-8	.	TRBD1	TRBJ1-1	TGTGCCAGCAGTCTCCTTAGGACAGGGGAAGCTTTCTTT	CASSLLRTGEAFF
TRBV19	.	.	TRBJ2-7	TGTGCCAGTAGTATAGTCCTGTCCTCCTACGAGCAGTACTTC	CASSIVLSSYEQYF
TRBV28	.	TRBD1	TRBJ1-1	TGTGCCAGCAGTACCCGACAGGGAATGAACACTGAAGCTTTCTTT	CASSTRQGMNTEAFF
TRBV11-2	.	.	TRBJ1-2	TGTGCCAGCAGCTTCTACGGGAGAAACTATGGCTACACCTTC	CASSFYGRNYGYTF
TRBV28	.	.	TRBJ1-2	TGTGCCAGCAGTGGCCAACTGGAATTAAGAGGCTATGGCTACACCTTC	CASSGQLELRGYGYTF
TRBV10-3	.	.	TRBJ1-5	TGTGCCATCAGTGTAGCTGGGAGCAATCAGCCCCAGCATTTT	CAISVAGSNQPQHF
TRBV19	.	TRBD2	TRBJ2-7	TGTGCCAGTAGTAGGACTAGCGGGGCTCAACAGCAGTACTTC	CASSRTSGAQQQYF
TRBV6-2/TRBV6-3	.	.	TRBJ2-1	TGTGCCAGCAGTCTTCAAGCGAATGAGCAGTTCTTC	CASSLQANEQFF
TRBV4-2	.	.	TRBJ2-4	TGTGCCAGCAGCCAAGGGCTAGATAGTAGCATTCAGTACTTC	CASSQGLDSSIQYF
TRBV1	.	.	TRBJ2-7	TGCACCAGCAGCCAACGAACAGGGTGGTACGAGCAGTACTTC	CTSSQRTGWYEQYF
TRBV5-1	.	TRBD1	TRBJ2-6	TGCGCCAGCAGCTCCGAGACAGGGATTGCTTCTGGGGCCAACGTCCTGACTTTC	CASSSETGIASGANVLTF
TRBV7-9	.	TRBD1	TRBJ1-5	TGTGCCAGCAGCTTTTGGACAGGGAATAGCAATCAGCCCCAGCATTTT	CASSFWTGNSNQPQHF
TRBV4-3	.	TRBD1	TRBJ1-3	TGCGCCAGCAGCCAAGGTTCCGGGACAGGGGGAAACACCATATATTTT	CASSQGSGTGGNTIYF
TRBV3-1/TRBV3-2	once	.	TRBJ2-1	TGTGCCAGCAGCTACCAAGTATCGAGTGTTGAGCAGTTCTTC	CASSYQVSSVEQFF
TRBV7-8	once	TRBD1	TRBJ1-6	TGTGCCAGCAAGGGACAGCTAAATTCACCCCTCCACTTT	CASKGQLNSPLHF
TRBV2	.	.	TRBJ2-1	TGTGCCAGCACCCTCTACAGATACAATGAGCAGTTCTTC	CASTLYRYNEQFF
TRBV5-1	few	.	TRBJ2-4	TGCGCCAGCAGCTTAGGAGGGTCCAAAAACATTCAGTACTTC	CASSLGGSKNIQYF
TRBV5-5	.	.	TRBJ2-6	TGTGCCAGCAGCCCAAAACAGGGTGGTGGGGCCAACGTCCTGACTTTC	CASSPKQGGGANVLTF
TRBV7-9	.	.	TRBJ1-6	TGTGCCAGCAGCCGGGAGGGCTATAATTCACCCCTCCACTTT	CASSREGYNSPLHF
TRBV5-6	.	.	TRBJ1-4	TGTGCCAGCAGCCCGATGGCGGGGGGGGATGAAAAACTGTTTTTT	CASSPMAGGDEKLFF
TRBV11-2	.	TRBD1	TRBJ1-3	TGTGCCAGCAGCTTCCGGGACAGGGAGCCCTCTGGAAACACCATATATTTT	CASSFRDREPSGNTIYF
TRBV24-1	.	TRBD1	TRBJ2-3	TGTGCCACCAGTTGGACAGGGTATGCAGATACGCAGTATTTT	CATSWTGYADTQYF
TRBV9	.	TRBD1	TRBJ1-2	TGTGCCAGCAGCCCAGGGGGGACAGGGTTTACCAACTATGGCTACACCTTC	CASSPGGTGFTNYGYTF
TRBV5-6	.	TRBD1	TRBJ1-6	TGTGCCAGCAGCCCCGGACAGGGGGATAATTCACCCCTCCACTTT	CASSPGQGDNSPLHF
TRBV11-2	.	TRBD1	TRBJ2-7	TGTGCCAGCAGCTTAACAACAGGGGTCGTCGAGCAGTACTTC	CASSLTTGVVEQYF
TRBV5-4	.	TRBD1	TRBJ2-7	TGTGCCAGCAGCCAAAGACAGGGACCCTACGAGCAGTACTTC	CASSQRQGPYEQYF
TRBV5-1	.	TRBD1	TRBJ2-7	TGCGCCAGCAGCTTCATCTCGGTGGGACAGGGGGGCGAGCAGTACTTC	CASSFISVGQGGEQYF
TRBV9	.	TRBD2	TRBJ2-1	TGTGCCAGCAGCGTCCAATTAGCGGGAGGGGTTGAGCAGTTCTTC	CASSVQLAGGVEQFF
TRBV5-1	.	TRBD1	TRBJ2-7	TGCGCCAGCAGCTTGAATGGACAGGGAGGCTACGAGCAGTACTTC	CASSLNGQGGYEQYF
TRBV6-2/TRBV6-3	.	.	TRBJ1-2	TGTGCCAGCAGTTCTACAGCCTATGGCTACACCTTC	CASSSTAYGYTF
TRBV24-1	.	TRBD1	TRBJ2-6	TGTGCCACCAGTGGCAGACAGGGTGGAACTGGGGCCAACGTCCTGACTTTC	CATSGRQGGTGANVLTF
TRBV9	.	.	TRBJ2-3	TGTGCCAGCAGCGAAGTGTGGGACACTTACACAGATACGCAGTATTTT	CASSEVWDTYTDTQYF
TRBV6-2/TRBV6-3	.	TRBD1	TRBJ2-4	TGTGCCAGCAGTGTTGGACAGGGTAGGATCATTCAGTACTTC	CASSVGQGRIIQYF
TRBV6-6	few	.	TRBJ2-5	TGTGCCAGCAGTTACCTAGCTGGGCAAGAGACCCAGTACTTC	CASSYLAGQETQYF
TRBV5-4	.	TRBD1	TRBJ2-7	TGTGCCAGCAGCTTCGATACAGGGGCCGAGCAGTACTTC	CASSFDTGAEQYF
TRBV6-4	.	TRBD1	TRBJ1-1	TGTGCCAGCAGTGACGGCGGACAGGGCGGCACTGAAGCTTTCTTT	CASSDGGQGGTEAFF
TRBV28	.	.	TRBJ1-3	TGTGCCAGCAGTCCGGACGTCGGGAGAAACACCATATATTTT	CASSPDVGRNTIYF
TRBV7-9	.	.	TRBJ2-3	TGTGCCAGCAGCTTAGCGACAGACACAGATACGCAGTATTTT	CASSLATDTDTQYF
TRBV6-5	.	TRBD1	TRBJ1-5	TGTGCCAGCGGGGGGACAGGGAATCAGCCCCAGCATTTT	CASGGTGNQPQHF
TRBV6-5	.	.	TRBJ2-7	TGTGCCAGCAGATTAAGACACGTTGTTGCGACCGAGCAGTACTTC	CASRLRHVVATEQYF
TRBV4-1	.	.	TRBJ2-1	TGCGCCAGCAGCCAAGAAGCGGGACAAAGCTCCTACAATGAGCAGTTCTTC	CASSQEAGQSSYNEQFF
TRBV10-1	.	.	TRBJ2-7	TGCGCCAGCAGTGTGAGTTCGAGGGAGCAGTACTTC	CASSVSSREQYF